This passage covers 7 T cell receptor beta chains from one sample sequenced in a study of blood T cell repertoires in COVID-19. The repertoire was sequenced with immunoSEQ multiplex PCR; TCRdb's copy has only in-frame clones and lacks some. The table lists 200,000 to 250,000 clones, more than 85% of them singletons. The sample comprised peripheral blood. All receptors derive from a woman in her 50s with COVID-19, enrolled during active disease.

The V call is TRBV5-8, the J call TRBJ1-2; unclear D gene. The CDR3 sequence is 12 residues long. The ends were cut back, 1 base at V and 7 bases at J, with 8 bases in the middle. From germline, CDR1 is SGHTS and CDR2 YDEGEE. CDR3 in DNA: TGTGCCAGCAGCTTGTTTACGGGTGGCTACACCTTC. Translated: CASSLFTGGYTF. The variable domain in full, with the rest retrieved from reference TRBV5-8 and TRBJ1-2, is EAGVTQSPTHLIKTRGQQATLRCSPISGHTSVYWYQQALGLGLQFLLWYDEGEERNRGNFPPRFSGRQFPNYSSELNVNALELEDSALYLCASSLFTGGYTFGSGTRLTVV.

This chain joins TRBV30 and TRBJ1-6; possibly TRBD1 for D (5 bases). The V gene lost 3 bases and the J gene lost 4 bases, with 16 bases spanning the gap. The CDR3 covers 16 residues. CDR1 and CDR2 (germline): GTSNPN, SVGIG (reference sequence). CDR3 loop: CAWRGPGLQYNSPLHF. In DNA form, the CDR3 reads TGTGCCTGGAGGGGACCGGGACTTCAGTATAATTCACCCCTCCACTTT.

The DNA for the CDR3 is TGTGCCAGCAGCTTAGATCACGGAGGATACTATGGCTACACCTTC. It encodes CASSLDHGGYYGYTF. The chain has TRBV11-3 and TRBJ1-2; D unclear. This CDR3 contains 15 residues. Germline V gene lookup returns CDR1 SGHNT and CDR2 YENEEA. V was shortened by 0 bases and J by 3 bases, with 11 bases between the two germline ends.

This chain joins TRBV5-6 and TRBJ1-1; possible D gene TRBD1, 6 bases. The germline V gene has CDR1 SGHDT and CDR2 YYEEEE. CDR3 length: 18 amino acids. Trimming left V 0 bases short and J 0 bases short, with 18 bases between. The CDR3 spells CASSLVVIQGRMNTEAFF. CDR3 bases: TGTGCCAGCAGCTTGGTGGTAATACAGGGTAGGATGAACACTGAAGCTTTCTTT.

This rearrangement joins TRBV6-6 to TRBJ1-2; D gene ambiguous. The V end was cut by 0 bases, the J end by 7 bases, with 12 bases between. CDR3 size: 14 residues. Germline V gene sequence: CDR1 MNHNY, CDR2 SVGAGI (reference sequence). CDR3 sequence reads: CASSYSALPGGYTF. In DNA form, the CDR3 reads TGTGCCAGCAGTTACTCGGCCCTACCGGGTGGCTACACCTTC.

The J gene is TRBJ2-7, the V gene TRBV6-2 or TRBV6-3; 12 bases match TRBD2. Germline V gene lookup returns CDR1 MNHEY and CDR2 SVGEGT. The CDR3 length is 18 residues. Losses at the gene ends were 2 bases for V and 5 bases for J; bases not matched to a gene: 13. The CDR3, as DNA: TGTGCCAGCAGTTACGATCCTCCCGGACTAGCGGGGAACCACGAGCAGTACTTC. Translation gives CASSYDPPGLAGNHEQYF.

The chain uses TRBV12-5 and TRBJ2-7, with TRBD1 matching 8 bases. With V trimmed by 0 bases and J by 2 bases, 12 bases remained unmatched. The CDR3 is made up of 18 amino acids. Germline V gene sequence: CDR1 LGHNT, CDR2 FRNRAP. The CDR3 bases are TGTGCTAGTGGTTTGGTACTGCCAAGGACAGGGAGGACCTACGAGCAGTACGTC. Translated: CASGLVLPRTGRTYEQYV.